This entry describes one TCR beta chain. Its antigen is unidentified. These data are taken from a study of shared clonotypes between healthy human individuals. Points from the study as a whole: When compared with the clonotypes that were shared by all four sorted-subset donors, the non-shared clonotypes turned out to have lower generation probabilities.

The V end lost 1 base, the J end lost 0 bases, and 8 bases lay between the germline ends. Germline V gene data show CDR1 as SEHNR and CDR2 as FQNEAQ (reference sequence). CDR3 length: 15 residues. Assay used: immunoSEQ multiplex PCR; TCRdb lists only in-frame clones, some missing. The sample records roughly 1,000,000 clones, approximately 80% being singletons. Sequencing was done on a sample of memory CD4+ T cells from PBMCs. Subset noted: CD45RA-negative fraction. The rearrangement joins TRBV7-9 to TRBJ2-3; no firm D call. The receptor was derived from a man younger than 35 in good health. Some clones in this sample may be carry-over from other donors' samples. The DNA of the CDR3 is TGTGCCAGCAGCTTAGACGAGAAGAGCACAGATACGCAGTATTTT. It is translated as CASSLDEKSTDTQYF.